A selection of T cell receptor beta chains follows, all from one sample in a study of blood T cell repertoires in COVID-19. Here immunoSEQ multiplex PCR was the method, and the copy in TCRdb shows in-frame clones only, minus some. Of roughly 100,000 clones in the sample, more than 70% were seen once. Sequences were obtained from peripheral blood. These receptors all stem from a human donor in a cohort sampled during active COVID-19. Each CDR3 is given with its conserved first and last residue. D genes are given only for firm matches.

j_call v_call d_call cdr3_aa
TRBJ2-1 TRBV5-4 TRBD2 CASSLRGLVYNEQFF
TRBJ1-2 TRBV19 - CASSIGRSLNYGYTF
TRBJ2-2 TRBV7-9 TRBD1 CASSLGQRTGELFF
TRBJ1-1 TRBV5-1 - CASSLAGGLNTEAFF
TRBJ2-7 TRBV10-3 TRBD1 CAIRKGTGPIYEQYF
TRBJ1-5 TRBV28 - CASSFGEGGYSNQPQHF
TRBJ2-3 TRBV28 - CASSSLTGRTDTQYF
TRBJ2-5 TRBV14 TRBD2 CASSQQRGVGTTKETQYF
TRBJ2-5 TRBV9 - CASSRGETQYF
TRBJ2-2 TRBV7-2 TRBD1 CATTPGQATGELFF
TRBJ2-3 TRBV7-6 - CASSLTHTSDTQYF
TRBJ2-7 TRBV5-4 - CASSSGGGSYEQYF
TRBJ2-7 TRBV28 TRBD1 CASSARGPYEQYF
TRBJ2-3 TRBV2 TRBD2 CASTGLAGTDTQYF
TRBJ2-3 TRBV6-5 TRBD1 CASSPKPDRVDTQYF
TRBJ2-1 TRBV3-1/TRBV3-2 TRBD2 CASSRGLAGTNEQFF
TRBJ2-7 TRBV6-5 TRBD1 CASCTNSQGNYEQYF
TRBJ1-5 TRBV19 TRBD1 CASSGTGGNQPQHF
TRBJ2-7 TRBV3-1/TRBV3-2 TRBD1 CASSQGTGGYEQYF
TRBJ1-5 TRBV6-2/TRBV6-3 - CASSKQGAGQPQHF
TRBJ2-1 TRBV5-1 - CASSLGSGHNEQFF
TRBJ1-3 TRBV3-1/TRBV3-2 - CASSQDPGAGNTIYF
TRBJ1-1 TRBV5-1 TRBD1 CASSLAGGNTEAFF
TRBJ1-6 TRBV5-5 TRBD1 CASSWGAGGNSPLHF
TRBJ1-2 TRBV6-5 TRBD1 CASSYRGRPGYGYTF
TRBJ2-7 TRBV6-6 TRBD2 CASSNSGGATEQYF
TRBJ2-1 TRBV12-3/TRBV12-4 - CASRDKNNEQFF
TRBJ2-1 TRBV7-9 - CASSSRLWGVF
TRBJ1-3 TRBV6-1 TRBD1 CASSVTRDRASGNTIYF
TRBJ2-7 TRBV6-2/TRBV6-3 - CASSYSNTGFSYEQYF
TRBJ1-6 TRBV7-9 TRBD1 CASSSETGVISPLHF
TRBJ1-1 TRBV5-8 - CASSLDRTAEAFF
TRBJ1-2 TRBV2 - CASSRYRENYGYTF
TRBJ2-7 TRBV25-1 TRBD1 CASRGTGGRYEQYF
TRBJ2-1 TRBV29-1 - CSVERTPGDEQFF
TRBJ2-2 TRBV19 TRBD2 CASRGLAGGVLSGELFF
TRBJ2-1 TRBV11-2 TRBD2 CASSLGVWRETHNEQFF
TRBJ2-1 TRBV15 TRBD2 CATSTPGTSGYNEQFF
TRBJ1-6 TRBV28 - CASSLDNNSPLHF
TRBJ1-1 TRBV27 - CASKEEGTLTEAFF
TRBJ2-1 TRBV6-2/TRBV6-3 - CASSFGTGSYNEQFF
TRBJ2-2 TRBV29-1 - CSVDARNTGELFF